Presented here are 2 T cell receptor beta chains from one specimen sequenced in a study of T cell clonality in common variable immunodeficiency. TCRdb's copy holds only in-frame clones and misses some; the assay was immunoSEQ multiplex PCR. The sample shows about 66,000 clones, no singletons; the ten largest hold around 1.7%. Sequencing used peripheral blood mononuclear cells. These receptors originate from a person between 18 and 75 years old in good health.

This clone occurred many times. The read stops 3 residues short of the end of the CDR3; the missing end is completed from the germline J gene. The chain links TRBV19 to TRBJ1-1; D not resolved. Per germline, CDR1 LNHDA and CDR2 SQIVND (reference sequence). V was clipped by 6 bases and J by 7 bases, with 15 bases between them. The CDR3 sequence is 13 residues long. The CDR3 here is CASSPLGMIEAFF. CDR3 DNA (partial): TGTGCCAGTAGCCCACTTGGTATGATTGAA.

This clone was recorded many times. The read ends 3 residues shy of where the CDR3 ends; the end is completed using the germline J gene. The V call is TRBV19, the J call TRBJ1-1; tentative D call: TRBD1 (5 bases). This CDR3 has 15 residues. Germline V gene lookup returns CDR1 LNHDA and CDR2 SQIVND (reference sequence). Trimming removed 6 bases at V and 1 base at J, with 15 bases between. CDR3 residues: CASSLRQNPNTEAFF. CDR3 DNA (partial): TGTGCCAGTAGCCTCCGACAGAACCCGAACACTGAA.